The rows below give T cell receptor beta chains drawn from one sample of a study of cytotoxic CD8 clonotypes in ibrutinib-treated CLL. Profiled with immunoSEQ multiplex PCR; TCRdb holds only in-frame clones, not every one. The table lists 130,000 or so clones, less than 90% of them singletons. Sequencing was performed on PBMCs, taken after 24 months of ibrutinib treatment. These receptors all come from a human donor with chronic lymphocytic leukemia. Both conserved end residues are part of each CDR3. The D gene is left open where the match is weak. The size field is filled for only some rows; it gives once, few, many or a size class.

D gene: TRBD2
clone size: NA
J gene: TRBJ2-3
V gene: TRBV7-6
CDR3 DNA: TGTGCCAGCAGCCGGGGGGTTTCAGATACGCAGTATTTT
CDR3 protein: CASSRGVSDTQYF

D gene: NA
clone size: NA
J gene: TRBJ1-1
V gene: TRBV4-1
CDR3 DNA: TGCGCCAGCAGCCAAGATCGGGGGAGGGGAGACACTGAAGCTTTCTTT
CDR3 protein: CASSQDRGRGDTEAFF

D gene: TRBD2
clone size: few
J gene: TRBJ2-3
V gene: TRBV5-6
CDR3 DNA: TGTGCCAGCAGCCCCAGACTAGCGGGGGGGGCAGATACGCAGTATTTT
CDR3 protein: CASSPRLAGGADTQYF

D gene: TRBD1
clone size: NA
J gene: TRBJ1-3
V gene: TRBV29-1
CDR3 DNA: TGCAGCGTTTGGACAGGCATATCTGGAAACACCATATATTTT
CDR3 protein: CSVWTGISGNTIYF

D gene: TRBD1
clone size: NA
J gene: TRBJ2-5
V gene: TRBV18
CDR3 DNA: TGTGCCAGCTCACGGGGACAGAGCCAAGAGACCCAGTACTTC
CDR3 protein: CASSRGQSQETQYF

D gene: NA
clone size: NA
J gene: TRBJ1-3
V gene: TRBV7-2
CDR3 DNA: TGTGCCAGCAGCAAATACAGGGCAAGCTCTGGAAACACCATATATTTT
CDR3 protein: CASSKYRASSGNTIYF

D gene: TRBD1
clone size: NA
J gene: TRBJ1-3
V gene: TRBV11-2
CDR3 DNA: TGTGCCAGCAACACTGGACAGGCAGGAGGAAACACCATATATTTT
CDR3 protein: CASNTGQAGGNTIYF

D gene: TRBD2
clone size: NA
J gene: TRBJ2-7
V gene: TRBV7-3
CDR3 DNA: TGTGCCAGCAGTCCACTAGCGGGGGACTGGTACGAGCAGTACTTC
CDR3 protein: CASSPLAGDWYEQYF

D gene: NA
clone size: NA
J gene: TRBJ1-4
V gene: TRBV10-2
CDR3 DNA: TGCGCCAGCAGTGAGTTGTCAGACGGTGAAAAACTGTTTTTT
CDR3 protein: CASSELSDGEKLFF

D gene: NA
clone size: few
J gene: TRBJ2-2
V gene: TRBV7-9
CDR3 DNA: TGTGCCAGCAGCTTAGGGGTGAACACCGGGGAGCTGTTTTTT
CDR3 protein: CASSLGVNTGELFF

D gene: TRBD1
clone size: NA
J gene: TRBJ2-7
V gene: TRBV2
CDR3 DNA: TGTGCCAGCAGTGGGGACAGGGCGAGCTCCTACGAGCAGTACTTC
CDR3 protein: CASSGDRASSYEQYF

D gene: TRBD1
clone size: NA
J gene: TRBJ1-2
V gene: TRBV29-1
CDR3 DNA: TGCAGCGTTGGGGGATCACAGGGGACCTATGGCTACACCTTC
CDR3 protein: CSVGGSQGTYGYTF

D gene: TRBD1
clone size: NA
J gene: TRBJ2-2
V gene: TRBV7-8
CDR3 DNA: TGTGCCAGCAGGGACAGGGCTGGGGGCACCGGGGAGCTGTTTTTT
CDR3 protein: CASRDRAGGTGELFF

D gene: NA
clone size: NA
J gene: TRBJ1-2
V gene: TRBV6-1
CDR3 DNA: TGTGCCAGCAGTTTGGACGGACTGGGGGGCTACACCTTC
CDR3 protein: CASSLDGLGGYTF

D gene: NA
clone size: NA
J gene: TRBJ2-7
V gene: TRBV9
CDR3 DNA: TGTGCCAGCAGCGAGACAGGGTCGGGGGACTACGAGCAGTACTTC
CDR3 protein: CASSETGSGDYEQYF

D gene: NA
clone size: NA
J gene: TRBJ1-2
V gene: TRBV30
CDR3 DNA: TGTGCCTCCGACACCAATTTCGGGGGTTATGGCTACACCTTC
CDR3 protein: CASDTNFGGYGYTF

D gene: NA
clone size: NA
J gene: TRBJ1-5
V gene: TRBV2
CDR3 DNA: TGTGCCAGCAGACACCCGGGGAGCAATCAGCCCCAGCATTTT
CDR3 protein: CASRHPGSNQPQHF

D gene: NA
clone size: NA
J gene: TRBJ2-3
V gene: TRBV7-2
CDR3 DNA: TGTGCCAGCAGCTTAGCGTGGGAAACAGATACGCAGTATTTT
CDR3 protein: CASSLAWETDTQYF

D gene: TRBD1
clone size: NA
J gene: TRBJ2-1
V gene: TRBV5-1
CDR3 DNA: TGCGCCAGCAGCTTGGCCACGGGACAGGCCTACAATGAGCAGTTCTTC
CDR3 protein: CASSLATGQAYNEQFF

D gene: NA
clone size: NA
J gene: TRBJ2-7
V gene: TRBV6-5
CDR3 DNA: TGTGCCAGCAGTACCAGGGTAGGGGGCTACGAGCAGTACTTC
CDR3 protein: CASSTRVGGYEQYF

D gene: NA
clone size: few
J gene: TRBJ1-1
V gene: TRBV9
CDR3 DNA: TGTGCCAGCAGCGCTTTGGACGGAAACACTGAAGCTTTCTTT
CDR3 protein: CASSALDGNTEAFF

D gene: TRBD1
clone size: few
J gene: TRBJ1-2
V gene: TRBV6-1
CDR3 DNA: TGTGCCAGCAGTGCTAGACAGGGAGGCCCCTATGGCTACACCTTC
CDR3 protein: CASSARQGGPYGYTF

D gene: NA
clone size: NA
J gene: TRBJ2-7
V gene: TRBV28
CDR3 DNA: TGTGCCAGCAGTCCCTCGGGGGGCCCCTCCTACGAGCAGTACTTC
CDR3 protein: CASSPSGGPSYEQYF

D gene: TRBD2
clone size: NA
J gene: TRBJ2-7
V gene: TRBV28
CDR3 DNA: TGTGCCAGCGTATGGGCGGGGGGTTCCTACGAGCAGTACTTC
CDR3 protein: CASVWAGGSYEQYF

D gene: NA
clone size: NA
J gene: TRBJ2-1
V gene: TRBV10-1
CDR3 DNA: TGCGCCAGCAGTGAGTCTTTGGGGCTTGGAGGCAATGAGCAGTTCTTC
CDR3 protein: CASSESLGLGGNEQFF

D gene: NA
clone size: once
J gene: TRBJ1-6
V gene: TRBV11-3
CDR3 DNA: TGTGCCAGCAGCTTACAGGGGTGGTATAATTCACCCCTCCACTTT
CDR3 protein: CASSLQGWYNSPLHF

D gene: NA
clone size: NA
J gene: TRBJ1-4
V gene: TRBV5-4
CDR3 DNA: TGTGCCAGCAGCTTGCCCGGGCGGGAGGAAAAACTGTTTTTT
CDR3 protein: CASSLPGREEKLFF

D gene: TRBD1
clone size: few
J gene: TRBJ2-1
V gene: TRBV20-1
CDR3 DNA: TGCAGTGCTCAACAGGGGAGTGAGCAGTTCTTC
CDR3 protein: CSAQQGSEQFF

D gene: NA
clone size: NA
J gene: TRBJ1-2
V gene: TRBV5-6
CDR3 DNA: TGTGCCAGCAGCTTACAGGGAATTAACTATGGCTACACCTTC
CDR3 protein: CASSLQGINYGYTF

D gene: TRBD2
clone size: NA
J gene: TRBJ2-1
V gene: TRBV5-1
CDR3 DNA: TGCGCCAGCAGCAGGACTAGCGGGGTGTACAATGAGCAGTTCTTC
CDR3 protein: CASSRTSGVYNEQFF

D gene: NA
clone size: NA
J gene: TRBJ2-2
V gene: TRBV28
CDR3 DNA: TGTGCCAGCACCCTGGGGGTGCGGGGCACGAACACCGGGGAGCTGTTTTTT
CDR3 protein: CASTLGVRGTNTGELFF

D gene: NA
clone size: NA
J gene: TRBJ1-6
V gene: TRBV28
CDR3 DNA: TGTGCCAGCCGGCGGGGGGCCTATAATTCACCCCTCCACTTT
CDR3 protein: CASRRGAYNSPLHF

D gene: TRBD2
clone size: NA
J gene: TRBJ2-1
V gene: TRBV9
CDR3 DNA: TGTGCCAGCAGCGTAGTGCCGGGGGGTACCTACAATGAGCAGTTCTTC
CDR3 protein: CASSVVPGGTYNEQFF

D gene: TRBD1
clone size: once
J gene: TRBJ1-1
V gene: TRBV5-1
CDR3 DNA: TGCGCCAGCAGCTTGGACACAGGACAGGTGGGAGCTTTCTTT
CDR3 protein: CASSLDTGQVGAFF

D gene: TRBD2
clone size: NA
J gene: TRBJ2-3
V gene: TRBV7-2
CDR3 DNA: TGTGCCAGCAGCTTACGTAGCGGGGCAGATACGCAGTATTTT
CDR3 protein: CASSLRSGADTQYF

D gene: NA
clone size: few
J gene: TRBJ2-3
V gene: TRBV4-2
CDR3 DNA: TGTGCCAGCAGCCAAGATGAGACTAGGGGATCGGATACGCAGTATTTT
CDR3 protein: CASSQDETRGSDTQYF

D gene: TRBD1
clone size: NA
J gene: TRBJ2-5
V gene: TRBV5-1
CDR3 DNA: TGCGCCAGCAGCAAAGGACAGGGGGCCCAAGAGACCCAGTACTTC
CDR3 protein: CASSKGQGAQETQYF

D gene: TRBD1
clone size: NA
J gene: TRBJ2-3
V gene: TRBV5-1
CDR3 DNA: TGCGCCAGCAGCTCCGGACAGGGAACAGATACGCAGTATTTT
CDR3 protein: CASSSGQGTDTQYF

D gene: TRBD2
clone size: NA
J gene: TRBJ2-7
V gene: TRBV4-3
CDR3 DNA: TGCGCCAGCAGCCAAGTAGGACTAGCGGGGACCTACGAGCAGTACTTC
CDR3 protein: CASSQVGLAGTYEQYF

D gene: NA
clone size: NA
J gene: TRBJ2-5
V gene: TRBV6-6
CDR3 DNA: TGTGCCAGCAGTCCCCTCCAGGGGGGAGAGACCCAGTACTTC
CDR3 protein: CASSPLQGGETQYF

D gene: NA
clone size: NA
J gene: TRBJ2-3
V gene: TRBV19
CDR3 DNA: TGTGCCAGTAGTGAAGTCCCAGATACGCAGTATTTT
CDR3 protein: CASSEVPDTQYF